This T cell receptor (beta chain) was documented in a study of blood T cell repertoires in COVID-19 (TCRdb year 2020). For context, the study as a whole: Collaborator samples came from the United States, Italy and Spain and covered acute and convalescent phases of COVID-19. The samples were drawn from the first 160 participants of the ongoing ImmuneRACE study and from 1,200 or so subjects provided by 6 global collaborators. The repertoires were made available in a free public database intended to serve as a resource for research on the immune response to SARS-CoV-2. The prospective study material was composed of cDNA or gDNA derived from T cells, B-cell-depleted T cells, or PBMCs. Where available, HLA class I and class II types were taken from metadata supplied by the sample provider and were not determined by assay-based typing. Deeply sampled blood TCRbeta repertoires from subjects exposed to, actively infected with, or recovered from COVID-19 were included in the dataset. The sample metadata nearly always contained a de-identified subject ID, COVID-19 status, age in years and sex. What the work shows at the level of the full study, not this receptor alone: The quantity of clinical and demographic metadata differed by source and by participant and was supplied without curation.

The immunoSEQ Assay, a bias-controlled multiplex PCR, was used to amplify TCRbeta CDR3 regions from genomic DNA. As for the authors' bioinformatics: The number of nucleated cells in each sample was estimated by amplification of reference gene primers within the assay. Sequence reads were collapsed and filtered to measure the absolute abundance of every unique TCRbeta CDR3 rearrangement. Productive Simpson clonality was computed per sample as the square root of Simpson's diversity index over productive rearrangements. The immuneACCESS repertoire file appears here via TCRdb, limited to in-frame rearrangements. These files lack a portion of the clones; in checked studies, under half of the deficit traces to unresolved V genes, and the cause of the others is not known. That table gives V, J and clone size, and the DNA gave D and trimming. The sample includes a few hundred thousand clones, with more than 75% observed a single time. The top ten hold 10% of the sample.

Notes on this clone: Its binding antigen is unknown. The record has no base qualities; no much larger clone is one base away.

Participants in the prospective study were aged 18 to 89 years, lived in 24 United States geographic areas, and enrolled through a virtual design. In the prospective study, participants were assigned to cohorts based on the clinical history participants reported in a screening survey and a study questionnaire. For ImmuneRACE Cohort 3, a participant was defined as recovered based on two consecutive negative NP/OP PCR tests, clearance by a healthcare professional, or resolution of symptoms. Each participant in the prospective study had whole blood, serum and a nasopharyngeal or oropharyngeal swab collected by mobile phlebotomists. Prospective study participants could optionally give additional blood draws and questionnaires over an approximately 2-month period. Before DNA extraction, blood samples from the prospective study were shipped at room temperature or frozen. V loses 4 bases, J loses 0 bases, and the germline ends lie 15 bases apart. There are 17 amino acids in the CDR3, from cysteine to phenylalanine inclusive. The DNA shown is the 51-base CDR3, in frame from base 1. CDR1 LNHNV and CDR2 YYDKDF are derived from the germline V gene (reference sequence).

The chain employs TRBV15 and TRBJ1-4, with the D gene not clear enough to name. Sequencing used PBMCs or T cells enriched from blood (not recorded which). The TCR sequence derives from a woman between 45 and 65 years old who had recovered from COVID-19. The CDR3 region reads CATSTGRAVTTNEKLFF. The DNA sequence is TGTGCCACCAGCACGGGGAGGGCCGTTACAACTAATGAAAAACTGTTTTTT.